The T cell receptor (beta chain) described here comes from a study of T cell responses to AZD1222 COVID-19 vaccine. Turning to this clone: Its antigen is not identified. Other DNA sequences in the sample encode the same CDR3.

Study-wide points: Among the donors, most were white British and more were female, and clonal diversity was possibly underestimated. Seropositive status at baseline applied to only six AZD1222 recipients. Targets within unmutated variant regions were reportedly found for nearly half of spike-specific TCRs.

TCRdb's copy holds only in-frame clones and misses some; the assay was immunoSEQ multiplex PCR. The sample yields 120,000 or so clones, approximately 90% seen once. V was cut by 1 base and J by 0 bases, with 6 bases left in between. The germline CDR1 and CDR2 sequences are SGHTA and FQGNSA. This CDR3 region has 14 residues. This sequence joins TRBV7-2 and TRBJ2-5; no firm D call. This clonotype was sampled from an adult in good health. Sample: peripheral blood, taken on day 0 of AZD1222 vaccination. The CDR3 DNA sequence: TGTGCCAGCAGCTTAGGCGAGTACCAAGAGACCCAGTACTTC. It specifies CASSLGEYQETQYF.